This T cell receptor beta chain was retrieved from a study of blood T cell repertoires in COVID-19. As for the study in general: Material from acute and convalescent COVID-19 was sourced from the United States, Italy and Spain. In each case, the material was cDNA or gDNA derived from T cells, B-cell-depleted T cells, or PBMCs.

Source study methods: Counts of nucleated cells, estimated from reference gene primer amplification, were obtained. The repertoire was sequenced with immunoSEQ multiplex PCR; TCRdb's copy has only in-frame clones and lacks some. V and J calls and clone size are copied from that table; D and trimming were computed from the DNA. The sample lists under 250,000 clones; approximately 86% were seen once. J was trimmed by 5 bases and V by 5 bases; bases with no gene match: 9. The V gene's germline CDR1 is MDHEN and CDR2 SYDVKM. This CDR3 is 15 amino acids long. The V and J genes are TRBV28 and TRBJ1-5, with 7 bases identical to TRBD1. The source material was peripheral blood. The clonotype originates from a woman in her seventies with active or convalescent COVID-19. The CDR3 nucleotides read TGTGCCAGCAGTCCGGCGGACAGGAGATATCAGCCCCAGCATTTT. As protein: CASSPADRRYQPQHF.